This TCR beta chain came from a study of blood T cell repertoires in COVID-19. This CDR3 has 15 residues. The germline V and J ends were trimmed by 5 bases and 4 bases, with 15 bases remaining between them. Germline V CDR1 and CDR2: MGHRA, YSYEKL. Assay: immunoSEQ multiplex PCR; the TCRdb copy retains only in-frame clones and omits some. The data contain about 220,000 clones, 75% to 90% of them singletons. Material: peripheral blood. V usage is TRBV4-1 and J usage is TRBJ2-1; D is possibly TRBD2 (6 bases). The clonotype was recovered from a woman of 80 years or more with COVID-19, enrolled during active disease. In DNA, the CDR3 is TGCGCCAGCAGCTCGGGGCTAGCGCAGTACAATGAGCAGTTCTTC. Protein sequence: CASSSGLAQYNEQFF.